The 18 T cell receptor beta chains presented below share a single source sample, sequenced in a study of CD8+ T cells in alopecia areata. RNA extraction and reverse transcription yielded cDNA as sequencing template. The assay was immunoSEQ multiplex PCR, and TCRdb's table has in-frame clones only and misses some. The table lists over 120,000 clones, about 51% of them singletons. Treatment given: oral pan-JAK inhibitor, 5-10 mg twice daily. The sample here was CD8+ T cells sorted from blood, taken at week 4, from a patient treated with tofacitinib. Receptor source: a human donor with alopecia areata.

The chain uses TRBV7-3 and TRBJ1-1; D is possibly TRBD1 (5 bases). The germline gives CDR1 SGHTA, CDR2 FQGTGA. There are 15 residues in the CDR3. The ends were cut back, 2 bases at V and 1 base at J, with 11 bases in the middle. CDR3 in amino acids: CASSLGGQGNTEAFF. CDR3 DNA: TGTGCCAGCAGCTTAGGGGGTCAGGGGAACACTGAAGCTTTCTTT.

This clone was seen a few times. The chain carries TRBV9 and TRBJ2-3; 14 bases are a match to TRBD2. This CDR3 contains 16 residues. Germline V gives CDR1 SGDLS, CDR2 YYNGEE. V gave up 3 bases and J gave up 3 bases; unmatched junction bases: 3. CDR3 coding DNA: TGTGCCAGCAGCGAGGGACTAGCGGGAGTTACAGATACGCAGTATTTT. Amino acids: CASSEGLAGVTDTQYF.

The rearrangement links TRBV30 to TRBJ2-2; 8 nucleotides match TRBD2. V shed 6 bases, J shed 5 bases, and the junction held 8 bases outside the gene matches. The CDR3 has 14 residues. Looked up from germline, CDR1 is GTSNPN and CDR2 is SVGIG (reference sequence). The CDR3 DNA reads as TGTGCCTGTGAGCCGGGGGGGAGGACCGGGGAGCTGTTTTTT. Translated, it gives CACEPGGRTGELFF. Supplemented by reference TRBV30 and TRBJ2-2, the full variable domain reads SQTIHQWPATLVQPVGSPLSLECTVEGTSNPNLYWYRQAAGRGLQLLFYSVGIGQISSEVPQNLSASRPQDRQFILSSKKLLLSDSGFYLCACEPGGRTGELFFGEGSRLTVL.

This clone was counted a few times. The CDR3 coding sequence is TGCGCCAGCAGCTTGGAAGGGTGGACAGGGAACACCGGGGAGCTGTTTTTT. Residues: CASSLEGWTGNTGELFF. The rearrangement links TRBV5-1 to TRBJ2-2; 7 positions match TRBD1. CDR3 length equals 17 residues. The trim removed 0 bases at V and 1 base at J, leaving 6 bases unmatched. The V gene's germline CDR1 is SGHRS and CDR2 YFSETQ.

V usage is TRBV30 and J usage is TRBJ1-5; D is perhaps TRBD1 (6 bases). This CDR3 has 12 amino acids. V was trimmed by 2 bases and J by 11 bases, leaving 13 bases between them. Germline CDR1 GTSNPN, CDR2 SVGIG (reference sequence). CDR3 sequence reads: CAWSYKKGAQHF. The CDR3, as DNA: TGTGCCTGGAGTTATAAAAAGGGGGCCCAGCATTTT. Filled out from reference TRBV30 and TRBJ1-5, the complete variable domain reads SQTIHQWPATLVQPVGSPLSLECTVEGTSNPNLYWYRQAAGRGLQLLFYSVGIGQISSEVPQNLSASRPQDRQFILSSKKLLLSDSGFYLCAWSYKKGAQHFGDGTRLSIL.

The rearrangement joins TRBV27 to TRBJ2-7; unclear D gene. The CDR3 is made up of 12 amino acids. Germline CDR1 and CDR2: MNHEY and SMNVEV (reference sequence). V lost 2 bases and J 3 bases, leaving 5 bases between the germline ends. CDR3: CASSLNGYEQYF. CDR3 DNA: TGTGCCAGCAGTTTAAACGGCTACGAGCAGTACTTC.

This chain joins TRBV15 and TRBJ2-1; D unclear. The CDR3 is 19 amino acids. Trimming stripped 1 base from V and 9 bases from J, with 28 bases between. Germline values: CDR1 LNHNV, CDR2 YYDKDF (reference sequence). This CDR3 is CATSRATGRSYLRYGEQFF. CDR3 in DNA: TGTGCCACCAGCAGAGCAACCGGAAGGAGCTATCTCCGATACGGTGAGCAGTTCTTC. The full variable domain, rest sourced from reference TRBV15 and TRBJ2-1, is DAMVIQNPRYQVTQFGKPVTLSCSQTLNHNVMYWYQQKSSQAPKLLFHYYDKDFNNEADTPDNFQSRRPNTSFCFLDIRSPGLGDTAMYLCATSRATGRSYLRYGEQFFGPGTRLTVL.

The chain is built from TRBV2 and TRBJ2-4; 7 bases are shared with TRBD1. This CDR3 is 10 amino acids long. Germline CDR1 is SNHLY and CDR2 is FYNNEI. V shed 11 bases, J shed 6 bases, and the junction held 1 base outside the gene matches. CDR3 nucleotides: TGTGCCTCAGGGGGAAACATTCAGTACTTC. This codes for CASGGNIQYF.

The chain has TRBV18 and TRBJ2-5; D is ambiguous. Germline V lookup: CDR1 KGHSH, CDR2 LQKENI. CDR3 length equals 14 residues. The V end lost 3 bases, the J end lost 2 bases, and 10 bases lay between the germline ends. DNA of the CDR3: TGTGCCAGCTCACCGGCGGATGATCAAGAGACCCAGTACTTC. Its translation: CASSPADDQETQYF. The full variable domain, in which reference TRBV18 and TRBJ2-5 provide the parts outside the CDR3, is NAGVMQNPRHLVRRRGQEARLRCSPMKGHSHVYWYRQLPEEGLKFMVYLQKENIIDESGMPKERFSAEFPKEGPSILRIQQVVRGDSAAYFCASSPADDQETQYFGPGTRLLVL.

The CDR3 sequence is CASSPGQGYVGEQYF. The CDR3 DNA reads TGCGCCAGCAGCCCTGGACAGGGGTATGTCGGCGAGCAGTACTTC. The gene calls are TRBV5-1 and TRBJ2-7, with 9 bases fitting TRBD1. The CDR3 covers 15 residues. Looked up from germline, CDR1 is SGHRS and CDR2 is YFSETQ. V was clipped by 4 bases and J by 6 bases; unmatched bases: 11.

The chain is built from TRBV5-6 and TRBJ2-7; perhaps TRBD2 as D (6 bases). The germline V gene encodes CDR1 SGHDT and CDR2 YYEEEE. The CDR3 contains 14 residues. V was trimmed by 3 bases and J by 2 bases, leaving 12 bases between them. In nucleotides, the CDR3 is TGTGCCAGCAGCTGGGGGGACGGCCCCTACGAGCAGTACTTC. It is translated as CASSWGDGPYEQYF.

The chain is built from TRBV7-9 and TRBJ1-2; D is unresolved. V was clipped by 5 bases and J by 2 bases, with 15 bases between them. The CDR3 runs 15 residues. CDR1 and CDR2 from the germline V gene are SEHNR and FQNEAQ (reference sequence). DNA of the CDR3: TGTGCCAGCAGCCCCGAGGGCATCTCAAACTATGGCTACACCTTC. Its translation is CASSPEGISNYGYTF.

The CDR3 DNA sequence: TGTGCCAGTAGTATCCGACAGGGGCGGAACAATCAGCCCCAGCATTTT. Amino acids: CASSIRQGRNNQPQHF. The gene calls are TRBV19 and TRBJ1-5; the match to TRBD1 covers 8 bases. Per germline, CDR1 LNHDA and CDR2 SQIVND (reference sequence). CDR3 length: 16 amino acids. With V trimmed by 3 bases and J by 3 bases, 7 bases remained unmatched.

V and J are TRBV29-1 and TRBJ1-1, with D perhaps matching TRBD1 (6 bases). V lost 6 bases to trimming and J lost 4 bases, with 12 bases between them. Germline CDR1 and CDR2: SQVTM and ANQGSEA. The CDR3 is 12 amino acids. CDR3 loop: CSVRGSGTEAFF. The DNA of the CDR3 is TGCAGCGTCAGGGGTTCGGGCACTGAAGCTTTCTTT. Full variable domain (remainder filled in from reference TRBV29-1 and TRBJ1-1): SAVISQKPSRDICQRGTSLTIQCQVDSQVTMMFWYRQQPGQSLTLIATANQGSEATYESGFVIDKFPISRPNLTFSTLTVSNMSPEDSSIYLCSVRGSGTEAFFGQGTRLTVV.

V usage is TRBV23-1 and J usage is TRBJ1-5, with 8 positions matching TRBD1. TRBV23-1 is assigned to the ORF class and has an uncertain function. The CDR3 is 16 amino acids. V shed 3 bases, J shed 6 bases, and the junction held 10 bases outside the gene matches. In DNA, the CDR3 is TGCGCCAGCAGTCATCCCGAGGGACAGGAGGGTCAGCCCCAGCATTTT. This codes for CASSHPEGQEGQPQHF.

V usage is TRBV27 and J usage is TRBJ1-5, with 8 bases lining up with TRBD1. The CDR3 has 15 residues. CDR1 is MNHEY, CDR2 SMNVEV, per germline (reference sequence). J lost 0 bases, V lost 7 bases, and 5 bases had no gene match. The CDR3 region is CASKDGQGSNQPQHF. The CDR3 bases are TGTGCCAGCAAAGACGGACAGGGTAGCAATCAGCCCCAGCATTTT.

The chain joins TRBV7-9 to TRBJ2-7; the D call may be TRBD1 or TRBD2 (5 bases each). Germline values: CDR1 SEHNR, CDR2 FQNEAQ (reference sequence). The CDR3 is made up of 13 amino acids. Between the trimmed V and J ends, which lost 5 bases and 4 bases, there was a span of 12 bases. This CDR3 reads CASSPEGRYEQYF. The CDR3 DNA sequence: TGTGCCAGCAGCCCTGAGGGACGTTACGAGCAGTACTTC.

Ten or more counts support this clone. The chain carries TRBV27 and TRBJ2-2, with 16 bases that match TRBD2. The CDR3 is 16 amino acids. Germline CDR1 and CDR2: MNHEY and SMNVEV (reference sequence). V lost 3 bases to trimming and J lost 6 bases; unmatched junction nucleotides: 1. The CDR3 DNA sequence: TGTGCCAGCAGTTTGGGACTAGCGGGGGGGCCCGGGGAGCTGTTTTTT. Encoded protein: CASSLGLAGGPGELFF.